Reported below is one T cell receptor (beta chain). The antigen remains undetermined. With 2 bases clipped from V and 4 bases from J, the junction kept 4 bases outside the gene matches. The CDR3 has 14 residues. CDR1 SGHDT and CDR2 YYEEEE come from the germline V gene. A single record per CDR3 protein comes from TCRdb applying MiXCR to the reads. The sample includes about 50,000 distinct CDR3 sequences, around 20% of them seen just once. This entry comes from a study of T cell repertoires in cytomegalovirus infection. On the study more broadly: Researchers turned to recently identified HLA-C-restricted CMV epitopes as well as well-studied HLA-B-restricted ones. In public TCR beta signatures, there were indications of both CMV infection and matching HLA type.

Study-level results: Clonotypes of TCR beta that were HLA-C-restricted and CMV-specific dominated the ex vivo response. Adding up the frequency of public TCR beta families identified people who carried CMV plus the relevant HLA.

Material: CD8+ T cells from cultured PBMCs, obtained from culture after CMV antigen stimulation. The receptor's source is a human donor in good health (CMV status not recorded). Some clones in this sample may be carry-over from other donors' samples. This rearrangement joins TRBV5-6 to TRBJ1-2, with 8 bases identical to TRBD1. DNA of the CDR3: TGTGCCAGCAGCTTTGGCCAGGGGGCCTATGGCTACACCTTC. It translates to CASSFGQGAYGYTF.